This section outlines one TCR beta chain sequence together with its context. The sample holds a few counts of this clonotype. No cognate antigen has been identified for it. Base qualities are not recorded, but no much larger clone differs from it by a single base. This entry belongs to a study of regulatory T cells in long-lasting Graves disease listed by TCRdb under 2021. The study in broad terms: Patients with newly diagnosed Graves' disease had been on antithyroid drugs for under 3 months. Persistent Graves' disease patients were compared with newly diagnosed Graves' disease patients by peripheral blood TCR sequencing and RNA sequencing. The study was registered as a clinical trial and conducted in China. A total of around 35 samples were covered by TCR sequencing, comprising some 13 persistent and around 20 newly diagnosed Graves' disease patients.

Taken with the paper, the label for time point translates to: newly diagnosed GD, antithyroid drugs for less than 3 months. For both TCR sequencing and RNA sequencing, RNA was extracted from PBMCs using TRIzol. The diagnosis of Graves' disease was made according to American Thyroid Association guidelines. Patients for the study were recruited at an endocrinology department in Xi'an, China. Each patient gave 9 to 10 milliliters of peripheral blood, collected in an EDTA anticoagulant tube. PBMCs were isolated by Ficoll Paque Plus density gradient separation without further T cell sorting. RNA quality was checked with an Agilent 2100 Bioanalyzer and agarose gel, and concentration with a NanoDrop 2000. Based on the germline V gene, the CDR1 and CDR2 sequences are MDHEN and SYDVKM. Reading from cysteine to phenylalanine, the CDR3 counts 11 amino acids. The sequence is cut down to CDR3 DNA, 33 bases in frame from base 1. At the junction V is shortened by 8 bases and J by 3 bases, with 8 bases in between.

What the work shows at the level of the full study, not this receptor alone: Lower TCR Shannon entropy and fewer highly expanded clones were observed in persistent Graves' disease patients than in newly diagnosed patients, which suggested clonal expansion. The small sample size was acknowledged by the authors as a limitation that may reduce accuracy. Persistent disease showed preferential use of TRBV28, TRBJ1-2 and TRBJ2-5, whereas newly diagnosed disease favored TRBV20-1 and TRBJ2-1. Because the primary lesion, thyroid tissue, could not be accessed, the study looked at peripheral blood alone. Sequencing and analysis were limited to the TCR beta chain. A larger number of public clonotypes was shared among persistent patients (more than 2,500) than among newly diagnosed patients (roughly 930).

The library was obtained by multiplex PCR. The listed sequencing device is Illumina HiSeq 4000. iRepertoire HTBI primers and Arm-PCR amplification of CDR3 regions were used to construct TCR beta libraries. Before sequencing, the PCR products went through gel purification. The source study handled its data this way. A total of fewer than 65 TRBV and some 13 TRBJ segments were identified across samples and were used for gene usage analysis of CDR3 amino acid clonotypes. Filtered high-quality paired reads were merged into contigs using COPE and FqMerger. BLAST was used to align contigs to the IMGT TRBV, TRBD and TRBJ reference genes, and CDR3 was defined following IMGT. Clonotypes above 0.1% frequency were classified as highly expanded clones. Repertoire diversity was measured by Shannon entropy, and V-J evenness by the Gini coefficient. Public clonotypes were defined as clonotypes shared by more than one individual. TCRdb reprocessed the public reads (quality trimming at Q25 with fastp, clone calling with MiXCR) and kept in-frame beta chains. Each entry is one CDR3 protein sequence, shown with its most common DNA and genes. In this record, the V and J calls reflect TCRdb's handling and not the investigators' own analysis. Here the sample has 400,000 to 550,000 distinct CDR3 sequences; more than 12% occur a single time. Jointly, the top ten make up over 15% of the sample.

These data also featured in a second study, about T cells in Graves' hyperthyroidism and ophthalmopathy. That second publication adds: A patient counted as having stable Graves' hyperthyroidism if no progression to ophthalmopathy occurred over 18 months of follow-up. Hyperthyroidism patients were aged 18 to 65 years and newly diagnosed, with disease duration of less than 2 months. Patients with uncontrolled infections, other autoimmune diseases, pregnancy or lactation were excluded. Diagnoses were established on the basis of clinical symptoms, serum thyroxine and TRAb, thyroid ultrasound, and orbital computed tomography. The first round of RT-PCR for the TCR CDR3 was performed with the HTBI primer set and the Qiagen OneStep RT-PCR kit. Most expanded thyroid clonotypes (frequency above 0.001) were also detected in blood, a finding suggesting that blood repertoires may reflect thyroid immune responses. A 13 V-J signature model separated ophthalmopathy from stable hyperthyroidism, with about 88% sensitivity and around 84% specificity in cross-validation and 80%/75% in testing. In validation, the model predicted progression to ophthalmopathy with around 71% sensitivity and less than 80% specificity, a median of approximately 6.5 months before onset. TCR V-J signatures able to tell the groups apart were searched for in a discovery cohort of 100 patients, of whom roughly 42 had Graves' ophthalmopathy and roughly 59 had stable Graves' hyperthyroidism. Prospective prediction of ophthalmopathy was tested in an independent validation cohort consisting of 18 hyperthyroidism patients and over 15 patients who later progressed to ophthalmopathy. The 95 to 100 discovery patients were randomly divided into training and test sets at a 7:3 ratio. The study also compared thyroid tissue and blood T-cell repertoires from roughly 6 Graves' hyperthyroidism patients. After sampling, hyperthyroidism patients received methimazole starting at 30 mg daily, and ophthalmopathy patients received high-dose intravenous methylprednisolone. Libraries were constructed in a second round of multiplex PCR, after which size selection and purification were carried out. Sequencing of the libraries was done on an Illumina HiSeq2000 using paired-end 100 bp reads. SOAPnuke was used to process the raw data, removing reads that contained adapters or uncalled bases, had a mean Phred below 15, or lacked an exact match to the constant primer or identifier. COPE v1.2.5 was used to merge high-quality paired reads, and clonotypes were defined as unique nucleotide sequences. MiTCR v1.1 was used to align the clonotypes against IMGT TRBV, TRBD and TRBJ reference segments. Only V-J combinations with frequency above 0.0001, covering about 99% of repertoires, were analysed. The TCS score was defined as F50 (clonal expansion) divided by E x V (chaos), with BLOSUM62-based TCRdist calculated between CDR3 peptides within each V-J. Welch's t-statistics and random forest reduced around 550 V-J features to fewer than 15, which were used in a naive Bayes classifier (R e1071). Sample size was not statistically predetermined, and blinding of investigators to group allocation was not performed. The paper describes TCR Vbeta CDR3 sequencing of around 130 peripheral blood samples, made up of 40 to 45 ophthalmopathy patients, roughly 75 hyperthyroidism patients and roughly 17 progressor patients.

The V gene is TRBV28 and the J gene is TRBJ2-7, with no confidently assigned D gene. This receptor was obtained from a woman in her twenties or thirties with Graves disease. Donor details come from another sample of the same person, matched by shared clones. Sequenced here: peripheral blood mononuclear cells (PBMCs), sampled at new diagnosis, from a patient treated with antithyroid drugs. The nucleotides read TGTGCCAGCGGTGTGGACTACGAGCAGTACTTC. This encodes CASGVDYEQYF.